This T cell receptor beta chain emerged from a study of OX40 agonist ivuxolimab in advanced cancers. Across the whole study: Ivuxolimab doses were 0.01, 0.1, 0.3, 1.5, 3 or 10 mg/kg every 2 weeks. Having had anti-PD-1, anti-PD-L1 or anti-CTLA-4 therapy before was allowed, and roughly 38% had some.

Sampling of blood occurred at baseline, cycle 4 day 1, and cycle 7 day 1. The CDR3 contains 14 residues. CDR1 and CDR2 from the germline V gene are SGHVS and FQNEAQ. Germline trimming cut 3 bases from V and 2 bases from J; bases unmatched to any gene: 4. TCRdb's copy holds only in-frame clones and misses some; the assay was immunoSEQ multiplex PCR. The sample has 60,000 to 70,000 clones; around 90% are singletons. Source: CD4+ or CD8+ T cells sorted from blood, taken in a trial of the OX40 agonist ivuxolimab. The origin of this receptor is an adult with an advanced solid tumor such as melanoma, head and neck, liver or kidney cancer. The chain is built from TRBV7-8 and TRBJ2-7; TRBD2 matches at 7 bases. The CDR3 bases are TGTGCCAGCAGCTTTGGACGGGGGGCCTACGAGCAGTACTTC. Translated, it gives CASSFGRGAYEQYF.